The 2 T cell receptor beta chains presented below share a single source sample, sequenced in a study of vaccination and CD4 T cells after COVID-19. Specified treatment: 10-day PBMC culture with coronavirus spike peptide pools or control peptides (ViraFEST assay). The Oncomine TCR Beta short-read assay sequenced DNA from cultured CD4+ T cells. TCRdb reprocessed the PCR reads via MiXCR and lists one record per CDR3 protein. The repertoire holds roughly 25,000 distinct CDR3 sequences, with approximately 64% as singletons. Antigens of these TCRs are unknown. Specimen: CD4+ T cells from blood, cultured in vitro, collected after SARS-CoV-2 vaccination. The source of these receptors is a human donor who received a COVID-19 vaccine.

This clonotype was seen only once. The CDR3 bases are TGTGCCAGCCGGGACAGGGAGGTAGGAGGGGAGACCCAGTACTTC. It translates to CASRDREVGGETQYF. The genes are TRBV19 and TRBJ2-5; TRBD1 matches at 9 bases. J lost 5 bases, V lost 9 bases, and 13 bases had no gene match. Germline loops: CDR1 LNHDA, CDR2 SQIVND (reference sequence). There are 15 residues in the CDR3.

This rearrangement joins TRBV5-4 to TRBJ2-5; TRBD2 agrees at 10 bases. V dropped 0 bases and J dropped 2; count of bases not matched to a gene: 1. Germline V gives CDR1 SGHNT, CDR2 YYREEE (reference sequence). The CDR3 has 15 residues. CDR3 bases: TGTGCCAGCAGCTTGGAGACTAGCGGGCAAGAGACCCAGTACTTC. Translating gives CASSLETSGQETQYF.